This TCR beta chain was identified in a study of human T cells and chemical hapten exposure. Study-wide results and caveats: It was expanded TCRs that formed significantly more large CDR3 similarity clusters than controls did.

In germline, CDR1 is SQVTM, CDR2 ANQGSEA. V lost 7 bases and J lost 0; bases outside the gene matches: 7. The CDR3 is 14 residues long. There are a few counts of this clonotype. The antigen is undetermined. The time point is: pre-sensitization, week 0. Indicated treatment: therapeutic diphenylcyclopropenone sensitization with weekly scalp DPC. Unfractionated whole blood yielded the extracted total RNA. TCRdb reprocessed the RACE reads with MiXCR, giving one entry per CDR3 protein. Counted here are tens of thousands of distinct CDR3 sequences, approximately 8.8% occurring once; the ten biggest clones make up more than 13%.

The sequences come from whole blood, collected in connection with sensitization to the hapten diphenylcyclopropenone (DPC). The V and J genes are TRBV29-1 and TRBJ2-3, with 7 positions matching TRBD2. This clonotype was sampled from a woman in her thirties or forties with alopecia areata. Some clones in this sample may be carry-over from other donors' samples. CDR3 nucleotide sequence: TGCAGCGCAGGCGGGGGAATGAGCACAGATACGCAGTATTTT. This sequence encodes CSAGGGMSTDTQYF.